The 22 T cell receptor beta chains below come from one sample, sequenced in a study of CD8 T cells in Susac syndrome. Reverse transcription of 0.5 to 1 ug RNA used random hexamers. TCRdb recomputed calls from the immunoSEQ multiplex PCR reads with MiXCR, one row per CDR3 protein. The top ten clones hold over 0.1% of a sample with about 140,000 distinct CDR3 sequences, around 95% of them seen once. Sequences were obtained from CD4+ T cells from PBMCs. The receptors shown here come from a human donor with multiple sclerosis.

This chain links TRBV29-1 with TRBJ2-7; D gene uncertain. Germline CDR1 SQVTM, CDR2 ANQGSEA. This CDR3 is built from 14 residues. Trimming cost V 4 bases and J 0 bases, with 13 bases left between them. The DNA of the CDR3 is TGCAGCGTTGTTACGAGGACGGGCTCCTACGAGCAGTACTTC. As protein: CSVVTRTGSYEQYF.

The chain joins TRBV4-1 to TRBJ1-2; TRBD1 agrees at 12 bases. The CDR3 is 15 residues long. CDR1 is MGHRA, CDR2 YSYEKL, per germline. V was pared by 3 bases and J by 3 bases, with 2 bases of the junction left unmatched. CDR3 in DNA: TGCGCCAGCAGCCAGGGACAGGGGGCTTACTATGGCTACACCTTC. It yields the protein CASSQGQGAYYGYTF.

The sample holds one count of this clonotype. This chain links TRBV29-1 with TRBJ1-2, with a tentative D call TRBD1 (5 bases). The germline V gene has CDR1 SQVTM and CDR2 ANQGSEA. CDR3 length: 11 amino acids. V lost 2 bases and J lost 5, with 6 bases in between. CDR3 nucleotide sequence: TGCAGCGTTGAACAGGGATATGGCTACACCTTC. This sequence encodes CSVEQGYGYTF.

The gene calls are TRBV20-1 and TRBJ2-7, with 7 positions matching TRBD1. Germline CDR1 and CDR2: DFQATT and SNEGSKA (reference sequence). V trimming: 6 bases; J trimming: 4 bases; junction bases outside the gene matches: 9. CDR3 length: 13 residues. The CDR3 DNA is TGCAGTGCCCTCCCGGGACAGCGTTACGAGCAGTACTTC. Protein product: CSALPGQRYEQYF.

The V gene is TRBV27, the J gene TRBJ2-3, with 10 bases lining up with TRBD2. Germline lookup yields CDR1 MNHEY and CDR2 SMNVEV (reference sequence). The V gene end was trimmed by 5 bases and the J gene end by 6 bases; junction bases not matched to a gene: 11. The CDR3 contains 16 residues. The CDR3 sequence: CASSARTSGKRDTQYF. The CDR3 DNA sequence: TGTGCCAGCAGTGCACGTACTAGCGGGAAGAGGGATACGCAGTATTTT.

A remark on this clonotype: An end of the junction does not agree with germline; a read error may underlie this. This rearrangement joins TRBV20-1 to TRBJ2-3; D ambiguous. This CDR3 region has 10 residues. Germline CDR1 reads DFQATT; CDR2 reads SNEGSKA (reference sequence). The CDR3 DNA is TGTACCATTAGCACAGATACGCAGTATTTT. Translating it yields CTISTDTQYF.

The J gene is TRBJ2-7, the V gene TRBV29-1; 8 bases line up with TRBD1. V lost 5 bases, J lost 4 bases, and 7 bases stayed unmatched. Looked up from germline, CDR1 is SQVTM and CDR2 is ANQGSEA. The CDR3 sequence is 13 residues long. CDR3 nucleotide sequence: TGCAGCGTTACGGGACAGGCAGAGTACGAGCAGTACTTC. It codes for CSVTGQAEYEQYF.

The chain couples TRBV24-1 to TRBJ2-2, with D possibly being TRBD2 (5 bases). Trimming pared 5 bases from V and 0 bases from J, leaving 15 bases between. The length of the CDR3 is 17 residues. CDR1 and CDR2 from the germline V gene are KGHDR and SFDVKD. The CDR3 region is CATSGLLDSTNTGELFF. The CDR3 nucleotides read TGTGCCACCAGTGGGTTGCTGGACTCCACGAACACCGGGGAGCTGTTTTTT.

Here the CDR3 reads CSARLPGLGRNGYTF. The DNA of the CDR3 is TGCAGTGCTAGATTGCCGGGTTTAGGGCGGAATGGCTACACCTTC. The V and J genes are TRBV20-1 and TRBJ1-2; D unclear. The V gene lost 2 bases and the J gene lost 6 bases, with 19 bases spanning the gap. Germline CDR1 reads DFQATT; CDR2 reads SNEGSKA (reference sequence). The CDR3 consists of 15 residues.

The chain uses TRBV19 and TRBJ2-1; D ambiguous. Between the trimmed V and J ends, which lost 4 bases and 6 bases, there was a span of 13 bases. The CDR3 is made up of 14 amino acids. CDR1 is LNHDA, CDR2 SQIVND, per germline (reference sequence). Here the CDR3 DNA reads TGTGCCAGTAGTAATGTGGGCCACACCAATGAGCAGTTCTTC. This translates into CASSNVGHTNEQFF. Full variable domain (missing parts from reference TRBV19 and TRBJ2-1): DGGITQSPKYLFRKEGQNVTLSCEQNLNHDAMYWYRQDPGQGLRLIYYSQIVNDFQKGDIAEGYSVSREKKESFPLTVTSAQKNPTAFYLCASSNVGHTNEQFFGPGTRLTVL.

The V call is TRBV20-1, the J call TRBJ2-7; 9 bases align to TRBD1. The CDR3 contains 16 residues. The V segment lost 1 base and the J segment 3 bases; nucleotides outside the gene matches: 10. Germline V gene lookup returns CDR1 DFQATT and CDR2 SNEGSKA (reference sequence). The CDR3 DNA reads TGCAGTGCTAGAGTCCTGACGGGACAGGGACGCTACGAGCAGTACTTC. Amino acids: CSARVLTGQGRYEQYF.

The chain has TRBV19 and TRBJ1-6, with D unclear. The CDR3 extends over 12 amino acids. The V end lost 9 bases, the J end lost 11 bases, and 14 bases lay between the germline ends. Germline V lookup: CDR1 LNHDA, CDR2 SQIVND (reference sequence). The CDR3 sequence: CARRWPRAPLHF. In DNA form, the CDR3 reads TGTGCCAGGAGGTGGCCGAGGGCACCCCTCCACTTT.

The CDR3 loop is CASSQEGQGLTNEQFF. The DNA for the CDR3 is TGTGCCAGCAGCCAAGAGGGACAGGGCTTGACCAATGAGCAGTTCTTC. The rearrangement links TRBV3-1 to TRBJ2-1, with 9 bases that match TRBD1. Germline trimming cut 0 bases from V and 6 bases from J; bases unmatched to any gene: 6. The CDR3 is 16 residues long. Germline CDR1 reads LGHDT; CDR2 reads YNNKEL (reference sequence).

This chain connects TRBV7-3 to TRBJ1-6; possibly TRBD1 for D (5 bases). V was pared by 5 bases and J by 9 bases, with 11 bases between. Germline CDR1 and CDR2: SGHTA and FQGTGA. The CDR3 extends over 13 amino acids. The chain's CDR3 is CASSHDSTSPLHF. The CDR3 nucleotides read TGTGCCAGCAGCCACGACAGTACTTCACCCCTCCACTTT.

The rearrangement joins TRBV30 to TRBJ1-2, with 8 bases fitting TRBD1. The J segment lost 4 bases and the V segment lost 3 bases, leaving 4 bases of the junction unmatched. The CDR3 is made up of 13 amino acids. In germline, CDR1 is GTSNPN, CDR2 SVGIG (reference sequence). The CDR3 DNA follows: TGTGCCTGGAGCAGGGGGCTGGTCTATGGCTACACCTTC. Residues: CAWSRGLVYGYTF.

Only a few counts were recorded for this clonotype. V and J are TRBV28 and TRBJ2-7; D is unresolved. This CDR3 is built from 11 residues. Trimming stripped 3 bases from V and 7 bases from J, with 7 bases between. Germline lookup yields CDR1 MDHEN and CDR2 SYDVKM. DNA for the CDR3: TGTGCCAGCAGTTTCGGTCCTGAGCAGTACTTC. The encoded protein is CASSFGPEQYF.

CDR3 residues: CASSHVPDSSYEQYF. The CDR3 DNA is TGCGCCAGCAGCCACGTCCCGGACAGTTCCTACGAGCAGTACTTC. The chain combines TRBV4-1 with TRBJ2-7; TRBD1 is a possible D gene (6 bases). The CDR3 is 15 residues long. The V end was cut by 3 bases, the J end by 1 base, with 13 bases between. Germline V CDR1 and CDR2: MGHRA, YSYEKL.

This chain uses TRBV18 with TRBJ2-2; possible D gene TRBD2, 6 bases. This CDR3 spans 15 amino acids. V was cut by 2 bases and J by 4 bases, with 11 bases left in between. Germline CDR1 and CDR2: KGHSH and LQKENI. The CDR3 protein is CASSPTSGSTGELFF. The CDR3 DNA reads TGTGCCAGCTCACCAACCTCCGGGAGCACCGGGGAGCTGTTTTTT.

This clonotype was detected only once. The rearrangement joins TRBV12-3 or TRBV12-4 to TRBJ1-2, with a tentative D call TRBD1 (5 bases). The CDR3 contains 14 residues. Trimming cost V 6 bases and J 1 base, with 12 bases left between them. The CDR3 spells CASRGRGFNYGYTF. CDR3 bases: TGTGCCAGCAGGGGACGCGGATTTAACTATGGCTACACCTTC.

The chain joins TRBV3-1 to TRBJ1-6; D gene uncertain. The length of the CDR3 is 13 residues. Germline V gives CDR1 LGHDT, CDR2 YNNKEL (reference sequence). The ends were cut back, 8 bases at V and 6 bases at J, with 11 bases in the middle. CDR3 residues: CASSRGSNSPLHF. The CDR3 DNA follows: TGTGCCAGCTCGCGTGGTTCTAATTCACCCCTCCACTTT.

This sequence joins TRBV5-1 and TRBJ2-3, with a tentative D call TRBD2 (6 bases). The germline V gene has CDR1 SGHRS and CDR2 YFSETQ. V was shortened by 4 bases and J by 8 bases, with 11 bases between the two germline ends. This CDR3 has 12 amino acids. The CDR3, as DNA: TGCGCCAGCAGCCCGGGACTTGTTACGCAGTATTTT. Translating gives CASSPGLVTQYF.

This chain uses TRBV3-1 with TRBJ2-5; D uncertain. CDR3 length: 15 amino acids. Looked up from germline, CDR1 is LGHDT and CDR2 is YNNKEL (reference sequence). Trimming stripped 2 bases from V and 4 bases from J, with 14 bases between. Written as DNA, the CDR3 is TGTGCCAGCAGCCAACTGGGTATCCCCCCAGAGACCCAGTACTTC. Translated, it gives CASSQLGIPPETQYF.